Listed below are T cell receptor beta chains from one sample, sequenced in a study of PD-L1 blockade in urothelial cancer. Libraries were prepared by immunoSEQ multiplex PCR; TCRdb keeps only in-frame clonotypes and omits some of them. The sample includes 35,000 to 45,000 clones, 75% to 85% seen only once; the top ten take under 8%. Sequenced material: PBMCs, taken around atezolizumab (anti-PD-L1) treatment. Every receptor here comes from a man aged 60-69 years with urothelial cancer. The CDR3 runs from the conserved cysteine through the conserved F or W. Each record gives: V gene, clone size, CDR3 protein. A row's size may be missing; if present it is once, few, many or a size class.

>TRBV30|.
CAWSVKDSNIQYF
>TRBV30|.
CAWKGLAELFF
>TRBV5-1|.
CASSLPTNEQFF
>TRBV6-1|.
CASILDRRAGELFF
>TRBV7-9|.
CASSWGSGGAGETQYF
>TRBV7-6|.
CASSLPPGEVGEQFF
>TRBV2|.
CASRGLAVYNEQFF
>TRBV6-5|once
CASTNDWNEQFF
>TRBV27|.
CASSTSGYNEQFF
>TRBV29-1|.
CSVRGQGEGVYGYTF
>TRBV23-1|.
CASSHQPGPMGHTQYF
>TRBV5-1|.
CASSAGAGQGYNEQFF
>TRBV28|.
CASSQGGIDKNIQYF
>TRBV5-4|once
CASRPGQPGIYNEQFF
>TRBV5-1|.
CASSLGSGVTGANVLTF
>TRBV5-1|.
CASSSQQGMDTEAFF
>TRBV5-5|.
CASSVPRDRGIETQYF
>TRBV19|once
CASAIHSNSPLHF
>TRBV6-1|.
CASSALYEQYF
>TRBV28|few
CASSPGMRGTDTQYF
>TRBV28|few
CASSRPYTGTLPMNTEAFF
>TRBV5-4|.
CASSIGQGMNTEAFF
>TRBV6-4|few
CASSPSGVAPNEQFF